Below are 12 T cell receptor beta chains sequenced from a single sample in a study of sequential checkpoint blockade in melanoma. Here immunoSEQ multiplex PCR was the method, and the copy in TCRdb shows in-frame clones only, minus some. The sample records 7,000 to 9,500 clones, around a quarter being singletons. Documented treatment: randomized to nivolumab then ipilimumab (arm A) or the reverse (arm B). Source: tumor tissue (inferred from file names), taken from a patient given nivolumab and ipilimumab in sequence. Source of these receptors: a human donor with melanoma.

This clone came up a few times. The CDR3 is CAISEVPVQGYNEQFF. The CDR3 DNA reads TGTGCCATCAGTGAGGTCCCGGTACAGGGGTACAATGAGCAGTTCTTC. V usage is TRBV10-3 and J usage is TRBJ2-1; 7 bases map to TRBD1. V was pared by 2 bases and J by 4 bases, with 8 bases of the junction left unmatched. CDR1 and CDR2 from the germline V gene are ENHRY and SYGVKD. This CDR3 is built from 16 residues.

The V call is TRBV29-1, the J call TRBJ1-2; 7 nucleotides line up with TRBD1. The CDR3 consists of 13 residues. The V and J ends lost 6 bases and 1 base, in that order; junction bases with no gene match: 5. Per the germline V gene, CDR1 is SQVTM and CDR2 is ANQGSEA. The CDR3 coding sequence is TGCAGCGTGGGGGACAGAAATAACTATGGCTACACCTTC. Amino acids: CSVGDRNNYGYTF.

V gene TRBV15 combines with J gene TRBJ1-2; D perhaps matches TRBD1 (5 bases). This CDR3 comprises 15 residues. Trimming cost V 0 bases and J 7 bases, with 15 bases left between them. Germline CDR1 and CDR2: LNHNV and YYDKDF (reference sequence). CDR3 DNA sequence: TGTGCCACCAGCAGAGATAGCGGCAGGGTCGGTGGCTACACCTTC. This sequence encodes CATSRDSGRVGGYTF.

The chain couples TRBV6-8 to TRBJ2-3; 12 bases align to TRBD2. This CDR3 has 15 residues. Germline V gene sequence: CDR1 MNHGY, CDR2 SAAAGT. The junction had 8 bases not matched to a gene; V was cut back by 8 bases and J by 5 bases. The CDR3 nucleotides read TGTGCCAGCGGGAGGACTAGCGGGACACAAGATACGCAGTATTTT. It encodes CASGRTSGTQDTQYF.

This clone was observed at least ten times. The genes are TRBV7-2 and TRBJ1-1, with D possibly matching TRBD1 (6 bases). The CDR3 has 13 residues. V was cut by 6 bases and J by 0 bases, with 8 bases left in between. From germline, CDR1 is SGHTA and CDR2 FQGNSA. DNA of the CDR3: TGTGCCAGCAGGGCAGGGGTGAACACTGAAGCTTTCTTT. This codes for CASRAGVNTEAFF.

The V call is TRBV6-8, the J call TRBJ1-2; no reliable D call. Germline lookup yields CDR1 MNHGY and CDR2 SAAAGT. The CDR3 extends over 13 amino acids. V was cut by 7 bases and J by 0 bases, with 9 bases left in between. The CDR3 nucleotides read TGTGCCAGCATGGCAGAGACTAACTATGGCTACACCTTC. The encoded protein is CASMAETNYGYTF.

This clone was picked up a small number of times. A junction end diverges from the germline sequence, so it may reflect a read error. V usage is TRBV6-8 and J usage is TRBJ1-5; 7 bases agree with TRBD1. Germline assignment: CDR1 MNHGY and CDR2 SAAAGT. This CDR3 has 14 amino acids. The CDR3 DNA follows: TGTGCCATCAGTACCTCAGGGGGGGATCAGCCCCAGCATTTT. Its translation: CAISTSGGDQPQHF.

This clone was seen a few times. The genes are TRBV9 and TRBJ2-3; D possibly uses TRBD1 or TRBD2 (5 bases each). The CDR3 loop spans 15 amino acids. The germline CDR1 and CDR2 sequences are SGDLS and YYNGEE. V lost 5 bases to trimming and J lost 2 bases, with 15 bases between them. DNA for the CDR3: TGTGCCAGCAGACCGGGACCAACTCCCACAGATACGCAGTATTTT. This sequence encodes CASRPGPTPTDTQYF.

The V and J genes are TRBV9 and TRBJ2-7, with a possible D match to TRBD1 (6 bases). CDR1 is SGDLS and CDR2 is YYNGEE in the germline V gene. Trimming cost V 0 bases and J 3 bases, with 10 bases left between them. This CDR3 has 14 residues. CDR3 in amino acids: CASSVGGGVYEQYF. For the CDR3, the DNA is TGTGCCAGCAGCGTAGGAGGGGGTGTCTACGAGCAGTACTTC.

This clone has only a few counts. This sequence joins TRBV6-8 and TRBJ1-4, with D perhaps TRBD1 (5 bases). CDR1 is MNHGY, CDR2 SAAAGT, per germline. The CDR3 has 14 amino acids. The V end lost 8 bases, the J end lost 4 bases, and 14 bases lay between the germline ends. The CDR3 loop reads CASRTRQINEKLFF. The DNA for the CDR3 is TGTGCCAGCCGGACTCGACAGATTAATGAAAAACTGTTTTTT.

This clone was seen a few times. The chain recombines TRBV4-1 with TRBJ2-1, with 12 positions matching TRBD2. This CDR3 has 16 amino acids. The ends lost 4 bases at V and 6 bases at J; junction bases unmatched: 7. CDR1 and CDR2 (germline): MGHRA, YSYEKL. This chain's CDR3 is CASSPSSGGAGNEQFF. The CDR3 DNA reads as TGCGCCAGCAGCCCTTCTAGCGGGGGGGCGGGCAATGAGCAGTTCTTC.

The sample holds many counts of this clone. The chain links TRBV7-6 to TRBJ2-3; 8 bases match TRBD1. The junction had 11 bases not matched to a gene; V was cut back by 9 bases and J by 6 bases. Per germline, CDR1 SGHVS and CDR2 FNYEAQ. The CDR3 consists of 14 residues. In nucleotides, the CDR3 is TGTGCCAGTGTCGTGGGTCCAGGGGGCGATACGCAGTATTTT. Protein product: CASVVGPGGDTQYF.